Presented here are 14 T cell receptor beta chains from one specimen sequenced in a study of early stage breast cancer tumors. Assay used: immunoSEQ multiplex PCR; TCRdb lists only in-frame clones, some missing. The data contain tens of thousands of clones, approximately 85% of them seen just once; the ten biggest clones take up over 8.5%. Sequenced material: blood. Source of these receptors: a person aged 45-65 years with breast cancer.

The gene calls are TRBV6-6 and TRBJ2-7, with D maybe TRBD2 (6 bases). Germline V gives CDR1 MNHNY, CDR2 SVGAGI (reference sequence). V was cut by 5 bases and J by 2 bases, with 13 bases left in between. The CDR3 totals 14 residues. In nucleotides, the CDR3 is TGTGCCAGCAGTCAACTGACGGGGGCCTACGAGCAGTACTTC. It codes for CASSQLTGAYEQYF.

V is TRBV5-1 and J is TRBJ1-6; 7 positions match TRBD1. With 4 bases clipped from V and 5 bases from J, the junction kept 12 bases outside the gene matches. Germline loops: CDR1 SGHRS, CDR2 YFSETQ. The CDR3 length is 17 residues. The CDR3: CASSPLLRQGNNSPLHF. The DNA of the CDR3 is TGCGCCAGCAGCCCCCTCTTAAGACAGGGCAATAATTCACCCCTCCACTTT. The full variable domain, rest sourced from reference TRBV5-1 and TRBJ1-6, is KAGVTQTPRYLIKTRGQQVTLSCSPISGHRSVSWYQQTPGQGLQFLFEYFSETQRNKGNFPGRFSGRQFSNSRSEMNVSTLELGDSALYLCASSPLLRQGNNSPLHFGNGTRLTVT.

The gene calls are TRBV11-2 and TRBJ2-7; no clear D. The CDR3 has 12 residues. Germline values: CDR1 SGHAT, CDR2 FQNNGV. Trimming shortened V by 1 base and J by 1 base, and 2 bases separated the two germline ends. The CDR3 loop is CASSLGSYEQYF. CDR3 nucleotides: TGTGCCAGCAGCTTAGGGTCCTACGAGCAGTACTTC. Full variable domain (rest looked up from reference TRBV11-2 and TRBJ2-7): EAGVAQSPRYKIIEKRQSVAFWCNPISGHATLYWYQQILGQGPKLLIQFQNNGVVDDSQLPKDRFSAERLKGVDSTLKIQPAKLEDSAVYLCASSLGSYEQYFGPGTRLTVT.

The chain recombines TRBV4-3 with TRBJ2-3, with TRBD2 matching over 7 bases. The junction had 0 bases not matched to a gene; V was cut back by 0 bases and J by 6 bases. There are 13 residues in the CDR3. The germline V gene has CDR1 LGHNA and CDR2 YSLEER. CDR3 nucleotides: TGCGCCAGCAGCCAAGAAGCGGGGGATACGCAGTATTTT. This translates into CASSQEAGDTQYF.

This rearrangement joins TRBV25-1 to TRBJ2-1; D gene ambiguous. The germline V gene has CDR1 MGHDK and CDR2 SYGVNS. Trimming removed 2 bases from V and 4 bases from J, with 12 bases in between. There are 15 residues in the CDR3. This chain's CDR3 is CASSEPGGQYNEQFF. In DNA form, the CDR3 reads TGTGCCAGCAGTGAACCCGGCGGCCAATACAATGAGCAGTTCTTC.

The chain carries TRBV6-6 and TRBJ1-5; D may be TRBD1 (6 bases). The CDR3 is 16 residues long. In germline, CDR1 is MNHNY, CDR2 SVGAGI (reference sequence). Trimming removed 2 bases at V and 0 bases at J, with 11 bases between. CDR3 in DNA: TGTGCCAGCAGTTACGTCGGGGGCCGTAGCAATCAGCCCCAGCATTTT. Protein product: CASSYVGGRSNQPQHF.

This chain links TRBV29-1 with TRBJ1-2, with unresolved D. V dropped 4 bases and J dropped 0 bases, with 15 bases sitting between them. CDR3 length: 15 amino acids. CDR1 SQVTM and CDR2 ANQGSEA come from the germline V gene. CDR3 loop: CSVGGMLQANYGYTF. The CDR3, as DNA: TGCAGCGTTGGCGGGATGCTACAAGCTAACTATGGCTACACCTTC. Variable domain in full (rest from reference TRBV29-1 and TRBJ1-2): SAVISQKPSRDICQRGTSLTIQCQVDSQVTMMFWYRQQPGQSLTLIATANQGSEATYESGFVIDKFPISRPNLTFSTLTVSNMSPEDSSIYLCSVGGMLQANYGYTFGSGTRLTVV.

In its sample, this clone was seen once. The chain employs TRBV27 and TRBJ2-1; a weak D match, TRBD2 (5 bases). CDR1 and CDR2 (germline): MNHEY, SMNVEV (reference sequence). This CDR3 spans 12 amino acids. V was cut by 6 bases and J by 7 bases, with 10 bases left in between. The CDR3 DNA is TGTGCCAGCAGAAGGTCGGGAAATGAGCAGTTCTTC. This translates into CASRRSGNEQFF.

The rearrangement links TRBV18 to TRBJ1-4; D unclear. This CDR3 is built from 12 residues. Per germline, CDR1 KGHSH and CDR2 LQKENI. Trimming removed 3 bases from V and 4 bases from J, with 3 bases in between. CDR3 nucleotide sequence: TGTGCCAGCTCACCGTATAATGAAAAACTGTTTTTT. This codes for CASSPYNEKLFF.

This clone came up a few times. The chain joins TRBV7-9 to TRBJ1-4; D is undetermined. Germline V gives CDR1 SEHNR, CDR2 FQNEAQ (reference sequence). Trimming left V 5 bases short and J 8 bases short, with 15 bases between. This CDR3 region has 14 residues. The chain's CDR3 is CASSLSGSYEKLFF. Here the CDR3 DNA reads TGTGCCAGCAGCCTCTCGGGAAGTTACGAAAAACTGTTTTTT.

The gene calls are TRBV5-1 and TRBJ2-7, with TRBD2 identical over 8 bases. Trimming at V came to 0 bases and at J to 3 bases, leaving 14 bases not matched to a gene. This CDR3 region has 18 residues. Germline-derived CDR1 and CDR2 are SGHRS and YFSETQ. CDR3 DNA: TGCGCCAGCAGCTTGGGTCCAACGGGGCGGGGGGCAGTCTACGAGCAGTACTTC. Amino acid sequence: CASSLGPTGRGAVYEQYF.

V usage is TRBV7-9 and J usage is TRBJ1-5; TRBD1 aligns across 12 bases. Germline V gives CDR1 SEHNR, CDR2 FQNEAQ (reference sequence). The CDR3 consists of 15 residues. V was pared by 5 bases and J by 7 bases, with 6 bases of the junction left unmatched. The CDR3 protein is CASSLGQGAGQPQHF. In nucleotides, the CDR3 is TGTGCCAGCAGCCTGGGACAGGGGGCAGGGCAGCCCCAGCATTTT.

The J gene is TRBJ2-7, the V gene TRBV6-1; perhaps TRBD1 as D (5 bases). Germline assignment: CDR1 MNHNS and CDR2 SASEGT. The CDR3 covers 14 residues. V dropped 1 base and J dropped 0 bases, with 7 bases sitting between them. CDR3 DNA sequence: TGTGCCAGCAGTGAAGTGGACATCTCCTACGAGCAGTACTTC. Translated, it gives CASSEVDISYEQYF.

CDR3: CASSLLHGGDTEAFF. The CDR3 DNA follows: TGTGCCAGCAGCTTATTACACGGGGGGGACACTGAAGCTTTCTTT. The rearrangement joins TRBV7-2 to TRBJ1-1; a weak D match, TRBD1 (5 bases). CDR3 length equals 15 residues. Trimming pared 2 bases from V and 3 bases from J, leaving 13 bases between. From germline, CDR1 is SGHTA and CDR2 FQGNSA.